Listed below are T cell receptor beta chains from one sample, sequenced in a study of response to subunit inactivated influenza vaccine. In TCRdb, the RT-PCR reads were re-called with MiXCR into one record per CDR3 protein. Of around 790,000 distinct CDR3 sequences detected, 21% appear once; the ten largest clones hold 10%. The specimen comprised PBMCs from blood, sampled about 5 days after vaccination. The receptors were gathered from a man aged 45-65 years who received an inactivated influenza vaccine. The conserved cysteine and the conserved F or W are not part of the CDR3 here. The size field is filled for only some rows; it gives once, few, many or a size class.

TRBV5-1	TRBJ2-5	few	ASSSPGLAGLRQETQY
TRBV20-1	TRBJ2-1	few	SALRSGRANEQF
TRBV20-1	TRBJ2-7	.	SAPQRELIQGYEQY
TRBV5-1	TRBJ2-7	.	ASSSSGTGYGEQY
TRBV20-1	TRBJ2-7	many	SARDEQGTYEQY
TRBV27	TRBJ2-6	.	ASSLSHRVGSGANVLT
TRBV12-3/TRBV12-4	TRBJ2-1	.	ASSLGIAGDF
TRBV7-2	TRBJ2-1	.	ASSLFPDGNEQF
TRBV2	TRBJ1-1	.	ASSHHLRTGSPIEAF
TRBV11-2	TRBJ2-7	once	ASSKGTTYEQY
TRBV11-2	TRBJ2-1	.	ASSLDVLLAGGTYNEQF
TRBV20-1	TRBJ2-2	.	SARDPTIGNTGELF
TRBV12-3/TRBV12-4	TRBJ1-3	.	ASSLRRAGNTIY
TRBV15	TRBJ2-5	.	ATSGGLAGQETQY
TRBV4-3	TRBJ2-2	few	ASSQDPVTGELF
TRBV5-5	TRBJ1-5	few	ASSGDRTGNQPQH
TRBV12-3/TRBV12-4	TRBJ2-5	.	ASSPGPRETQY
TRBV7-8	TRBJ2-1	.	ASSVHRDALRGPF
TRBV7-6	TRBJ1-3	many	ASSPHEGLDGNTIY
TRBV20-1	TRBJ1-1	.	SARAMRDHARMNTEAF
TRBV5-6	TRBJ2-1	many	ASSLMFQGRNEQF
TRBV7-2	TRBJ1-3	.	ASSTRGGNTIY
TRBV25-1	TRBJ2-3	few	ASSDGLREVTDTQY
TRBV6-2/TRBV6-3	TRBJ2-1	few	ASRKQGRLYNEQF
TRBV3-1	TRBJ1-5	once	ASSQTTGNQPQH
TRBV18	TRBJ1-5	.	ASSPGENQPQH
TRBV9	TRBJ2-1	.	ASSVGASGTYNEQF
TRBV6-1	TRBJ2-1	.	ASKGQGPNEQF
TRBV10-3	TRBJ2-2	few	AISRDRGYTGELF
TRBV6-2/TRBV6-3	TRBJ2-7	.	ASSYSGDRAFSSGEQY
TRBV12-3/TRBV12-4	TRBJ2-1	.	ASSTSHEQF
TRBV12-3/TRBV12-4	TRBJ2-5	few	ASSTPGTEMGTQY
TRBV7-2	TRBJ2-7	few	ASSLERSSYEQY
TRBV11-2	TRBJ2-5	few	ASSSVEGRQETQY
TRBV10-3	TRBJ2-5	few	ANSVGGGQETQY
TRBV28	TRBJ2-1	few	ASSPRIGMDNEQF
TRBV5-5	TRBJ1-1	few	ASSWSQGNTEAF
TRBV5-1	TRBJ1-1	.	ASGPQENTEAF
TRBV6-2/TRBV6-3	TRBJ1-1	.	ASNPTVPAEAF
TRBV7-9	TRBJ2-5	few	ASSLLASEAQETQY
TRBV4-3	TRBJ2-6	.	ASSQIQGNVLT
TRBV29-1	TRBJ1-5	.	SAGTEVNQPQH
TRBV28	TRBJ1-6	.	ANWRGGQGEPDSPLH
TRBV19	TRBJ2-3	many	ASSIPSGTYTDTQY
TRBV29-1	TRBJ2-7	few	SGRGLGNEQY
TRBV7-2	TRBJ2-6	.	ASSLRTGSMGANVLT
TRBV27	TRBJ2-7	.	ASSPPSRGREQY
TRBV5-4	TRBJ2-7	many	ASSPSRGEQY
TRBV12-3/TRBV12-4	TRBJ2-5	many	ASSLARGTQY
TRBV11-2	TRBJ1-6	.	ASSPGRWDRPPTGNSPLH
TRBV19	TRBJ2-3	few	ASSRTGNTDTQY
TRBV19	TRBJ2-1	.	ASSISNEQF
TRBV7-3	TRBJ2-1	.	ASSLSASGSDEQF
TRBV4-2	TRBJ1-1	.	ASSQGTRDWAF
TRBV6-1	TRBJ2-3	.	ASSGEQGEPYTQY